This TCR beta chain was sequenced in a study of CD8 T cells in ankylosing spondylitis (dated by TCRdb to about 2017). Background for the entire study: The study set out to find disease-linked TCR variants by profiling T cell receptor beta repertoires in ankylosing spondylitis patients and healthy donors. Samples of peripheral blood were taken, and for ankylosing spondylitis patients, synovial fluid was collected as well. The full study cohort comprised around 25 ankylosing spondylitis patients and approximately 100 healthy donors. Overall study outcomes, separate from this receptor: According to the report, matched synovial fluid samples from ankylosing spondylitis patients were significantly enriched for the disease-linked clones. Blood from ankylosing spondylitis patients appeared to be characterized by a TCR beta motif composed of roughly eight highly homologous amino acid variants. Some motif variants had previously been reported in the synovial fluid and blood of reactive arthritis patients, which suggests shared mechanisms of disease initiation. The disease-linked clones showed a CD8+ phenotype and occurred at relatively low frequencies in peripheral blood.

The sequencer was an Illumina HiSeq 2500. Quantitative 5'-RACE with molecular barcodes was the method used to prepare the TCR beta libraries. The authors' pipeline ran thus. A new computational method, built on a probabilistic model of VDJ rearrangement, was used to identify disease-linked TCR variants. Starting from the raw public reads, TCRdb applied fastp trimming at Q25, assembled clones with MiXCR and retained in-frame beta chains. All rows with the same CDR3 protein become a single entry with the most common DNA and genes. TCRdb, rather than the study authors, made the V and J calls. This sample holds fewer than 550,000 distinct CDR3 sequences; roughly 5% were observed only once. The ten largest make up 3% to 4.5% of the sample. About this clonotype itself: No cognate antigen has been identified for it. Base quality data are lacking; no much larger clone is found one base away.

This receptor was taken from a male donor with ankylosing spondylitis. Sequencing was carried out using blood, either unsorted or a sorted T cell fraction (not recorded which).

CDR3 region: CASSLVRQGGTGELFF. The bases read TGTGCCAGCAGCTTAGTCCGACAGGGAGGCACCGGGGAGCTGTTTTTT. The sequence links TRBV11-3 to TRBJ2-2; perhaps TRBD1 is the D gene, with 7 bases matching. V is cut by 1 base and J by 4 bases, and the space between the germline ends is 13 bases. Its CDR3 holds 16 amino acids, cysteine through phenylalanine. Only the CDR3 part of the read is kept: 48 bases, read in frame from the first base. From a lookup of the germline V gene, CDR1 and CDR2 are SGHNT and YENEEA.